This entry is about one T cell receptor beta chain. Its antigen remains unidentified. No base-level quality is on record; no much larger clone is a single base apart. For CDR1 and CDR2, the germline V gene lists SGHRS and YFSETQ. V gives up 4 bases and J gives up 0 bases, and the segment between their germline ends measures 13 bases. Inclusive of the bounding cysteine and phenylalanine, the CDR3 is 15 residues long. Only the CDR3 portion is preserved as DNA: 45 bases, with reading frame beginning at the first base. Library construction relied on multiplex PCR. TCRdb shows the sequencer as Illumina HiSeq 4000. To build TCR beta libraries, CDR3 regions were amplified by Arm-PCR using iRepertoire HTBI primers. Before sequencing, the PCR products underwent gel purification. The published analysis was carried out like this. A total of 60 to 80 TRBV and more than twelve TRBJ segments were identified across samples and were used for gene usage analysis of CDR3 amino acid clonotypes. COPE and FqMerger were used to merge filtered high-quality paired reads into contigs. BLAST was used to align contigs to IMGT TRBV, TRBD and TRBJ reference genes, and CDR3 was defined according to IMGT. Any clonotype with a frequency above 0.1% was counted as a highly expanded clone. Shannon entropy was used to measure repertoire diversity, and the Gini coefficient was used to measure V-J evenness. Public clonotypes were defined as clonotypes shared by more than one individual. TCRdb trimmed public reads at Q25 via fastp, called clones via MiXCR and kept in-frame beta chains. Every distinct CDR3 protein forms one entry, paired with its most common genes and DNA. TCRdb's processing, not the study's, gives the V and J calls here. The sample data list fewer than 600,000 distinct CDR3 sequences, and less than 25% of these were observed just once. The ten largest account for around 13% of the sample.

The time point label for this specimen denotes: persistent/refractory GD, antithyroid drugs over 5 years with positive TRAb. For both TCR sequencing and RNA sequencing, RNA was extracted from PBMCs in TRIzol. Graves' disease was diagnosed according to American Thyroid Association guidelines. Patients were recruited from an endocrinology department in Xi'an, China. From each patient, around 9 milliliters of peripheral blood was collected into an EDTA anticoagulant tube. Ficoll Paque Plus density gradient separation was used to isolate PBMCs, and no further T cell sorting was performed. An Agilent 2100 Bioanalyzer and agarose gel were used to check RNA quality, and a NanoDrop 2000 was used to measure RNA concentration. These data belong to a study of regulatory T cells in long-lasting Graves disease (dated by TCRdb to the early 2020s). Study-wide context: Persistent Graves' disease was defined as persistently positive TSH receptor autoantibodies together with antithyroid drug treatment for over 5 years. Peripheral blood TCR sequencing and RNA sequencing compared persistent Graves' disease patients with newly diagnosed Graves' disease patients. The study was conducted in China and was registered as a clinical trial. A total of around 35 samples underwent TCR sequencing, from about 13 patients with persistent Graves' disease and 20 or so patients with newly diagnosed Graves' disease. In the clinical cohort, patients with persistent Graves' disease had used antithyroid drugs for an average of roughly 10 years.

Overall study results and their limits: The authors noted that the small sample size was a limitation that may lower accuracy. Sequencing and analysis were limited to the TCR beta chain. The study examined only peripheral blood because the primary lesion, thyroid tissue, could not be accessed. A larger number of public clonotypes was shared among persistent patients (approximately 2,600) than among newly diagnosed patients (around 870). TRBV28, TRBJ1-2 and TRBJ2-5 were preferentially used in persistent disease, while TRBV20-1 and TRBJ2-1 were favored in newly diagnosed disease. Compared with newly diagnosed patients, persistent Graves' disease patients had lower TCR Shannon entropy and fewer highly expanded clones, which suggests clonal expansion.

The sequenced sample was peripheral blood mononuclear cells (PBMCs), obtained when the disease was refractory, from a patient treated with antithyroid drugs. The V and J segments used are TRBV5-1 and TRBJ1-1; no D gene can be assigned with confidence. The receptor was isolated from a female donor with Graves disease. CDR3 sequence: CASSPHIDLNTEAFF. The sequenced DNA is TGCGCCAGCAGCCCCCACATAGACCTGAACACTGAAGCTTTCTTT.